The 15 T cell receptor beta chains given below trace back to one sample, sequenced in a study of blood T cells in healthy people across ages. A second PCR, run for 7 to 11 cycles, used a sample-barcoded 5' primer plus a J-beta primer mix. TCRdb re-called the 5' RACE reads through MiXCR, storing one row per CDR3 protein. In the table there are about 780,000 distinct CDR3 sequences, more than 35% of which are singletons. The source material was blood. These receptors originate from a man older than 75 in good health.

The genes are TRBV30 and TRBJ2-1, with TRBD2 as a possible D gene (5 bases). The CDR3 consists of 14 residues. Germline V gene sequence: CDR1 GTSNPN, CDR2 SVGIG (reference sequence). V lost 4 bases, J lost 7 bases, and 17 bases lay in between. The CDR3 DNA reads TGTGCCTGGAACCATCGAGGGTTGAGGAATGAGCAGTTCTTC. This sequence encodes CAWNHRGLRNEQFF.

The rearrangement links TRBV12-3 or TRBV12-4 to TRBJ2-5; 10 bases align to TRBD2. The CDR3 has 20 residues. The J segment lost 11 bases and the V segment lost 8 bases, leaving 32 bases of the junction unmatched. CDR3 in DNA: TGTGCCAGCCAATATGGCGTAGCGGGAGGCGCCCGTAGCTCCTACAATGGGCAGTACTTC. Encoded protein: CASQYGVAGGARSSYNGQYF.

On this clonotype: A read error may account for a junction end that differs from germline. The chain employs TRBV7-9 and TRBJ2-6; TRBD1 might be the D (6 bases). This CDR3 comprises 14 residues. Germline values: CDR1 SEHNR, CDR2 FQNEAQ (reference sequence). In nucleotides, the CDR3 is TGTGCCAGCAGCCAGGGGAATAGGGCCGACGTCCTGACTTTC. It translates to CASSQGNRADVLTF.

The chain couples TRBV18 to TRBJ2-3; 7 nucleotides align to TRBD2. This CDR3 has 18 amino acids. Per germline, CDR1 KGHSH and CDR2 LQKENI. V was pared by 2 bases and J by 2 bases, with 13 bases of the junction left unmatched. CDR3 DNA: TGTGCCAGCTCACCAAATGCTCGGGCTAGCGGAAACACAGATACGCAGTATTTT. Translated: CASSPNARASGNTDTQYF.

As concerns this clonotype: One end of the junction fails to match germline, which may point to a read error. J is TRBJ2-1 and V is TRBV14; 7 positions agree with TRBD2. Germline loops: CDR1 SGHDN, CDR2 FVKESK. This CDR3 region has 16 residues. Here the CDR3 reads CACSHVLAASYNEQFF. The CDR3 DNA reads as TGTGCCTGCAGCCATGTCCTAGCGGCGTCCTACAATGAGCAGTTCTTC. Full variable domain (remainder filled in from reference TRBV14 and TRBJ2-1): EAGVTQFPSHSVIEKGQTVTLRCDPISGHDNLYWYRRVMGKEIKFLLHFVKESKQDESGMPNNRFLAERTGGTYSTLKVQPAELEDSGVYFCACSHVLAASYNEQFFGPGTRLTVL.

CDR3 amino acids: CASSTFFRGRGGQPQHF. The DNA of the CDR3 is TGTGCCAGTAGTACTTTTTTCAGGGGGCGAGGAGGACAGCCCCAGCATTTT. The chain combines TRBV19 with TRBJ1-5; 8 bases map to TRBD1. The CDR3 loop spans 17 amino acids. Trimming cost V 4 bases and J 7 bases; bases outside gene matches: 15. Germline loops: CDR1 LNHDA, CDR2 SQIVND (reference sequence).

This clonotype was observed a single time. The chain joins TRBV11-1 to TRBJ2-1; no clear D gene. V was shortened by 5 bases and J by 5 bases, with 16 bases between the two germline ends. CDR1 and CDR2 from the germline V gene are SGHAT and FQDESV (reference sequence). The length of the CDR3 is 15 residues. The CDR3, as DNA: TGTGCCAGCAGCCTAAGCCGGCCCCCGGACAATGAGCAGTTCTTC. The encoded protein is CASSLSRPPDNEQFF.

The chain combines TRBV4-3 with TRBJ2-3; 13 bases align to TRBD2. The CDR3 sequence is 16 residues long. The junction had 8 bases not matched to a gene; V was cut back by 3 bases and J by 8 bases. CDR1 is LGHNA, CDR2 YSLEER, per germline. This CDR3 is CASSHTSGRALSTQYF. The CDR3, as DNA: TGCGCCAGCAGCCACACTAGCGGGAGGGCCCTTTCTACGCAGTATTTT.

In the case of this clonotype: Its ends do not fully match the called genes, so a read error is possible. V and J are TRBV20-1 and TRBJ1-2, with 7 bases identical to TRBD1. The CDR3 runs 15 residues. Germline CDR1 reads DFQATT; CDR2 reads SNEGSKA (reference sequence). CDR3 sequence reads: CSTRKTGMGGYGYTF. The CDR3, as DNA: TGCAGTACTAGAAAGACAGGGATGGGTGGCTATGGCTACACCTTC.

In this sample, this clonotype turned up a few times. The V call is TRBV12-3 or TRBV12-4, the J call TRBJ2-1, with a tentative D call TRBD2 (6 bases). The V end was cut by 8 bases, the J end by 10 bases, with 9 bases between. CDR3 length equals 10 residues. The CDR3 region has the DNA TGTGCCAGCGGTCGGGGGGAGCAGTTCTTC. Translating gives CASGRGEQFF.

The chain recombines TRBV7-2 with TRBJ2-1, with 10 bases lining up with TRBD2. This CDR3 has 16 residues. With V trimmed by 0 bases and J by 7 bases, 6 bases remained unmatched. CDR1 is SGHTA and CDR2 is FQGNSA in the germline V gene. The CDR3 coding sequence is TGTGCCAGCAGCTTAGCCGCTAGCGGGAGCATTAATGAGCAGTTCTTC. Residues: CASSLAASGSINEQFF.

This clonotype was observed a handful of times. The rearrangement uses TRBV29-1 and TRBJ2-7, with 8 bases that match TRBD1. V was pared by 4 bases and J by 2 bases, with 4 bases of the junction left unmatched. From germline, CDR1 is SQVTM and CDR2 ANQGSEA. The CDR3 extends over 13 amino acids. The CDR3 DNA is TGCAGCGTTGCGGACAGGGTGACCTACGAGCAGTACTTC. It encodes CSVADRVTYEQYF.

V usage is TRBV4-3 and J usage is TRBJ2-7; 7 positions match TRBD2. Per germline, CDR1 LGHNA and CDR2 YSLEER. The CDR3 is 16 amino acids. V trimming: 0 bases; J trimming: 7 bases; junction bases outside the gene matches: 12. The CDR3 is CASSQEAGTTSGEQYF. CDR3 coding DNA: TGCGCCAGCAGCCAAGAAGCCGGGACTACCTCCGGTGAGCAGTACTTC.

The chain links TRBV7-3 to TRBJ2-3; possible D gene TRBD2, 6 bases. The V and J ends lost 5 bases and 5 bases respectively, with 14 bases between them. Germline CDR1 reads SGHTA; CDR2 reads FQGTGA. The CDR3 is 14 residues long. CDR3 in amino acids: CASSPQVGGDTQYF. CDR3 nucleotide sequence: TGTGCCAGCAGCCCCCAGGTGGGAGGAGATACGCAGTATTTT.

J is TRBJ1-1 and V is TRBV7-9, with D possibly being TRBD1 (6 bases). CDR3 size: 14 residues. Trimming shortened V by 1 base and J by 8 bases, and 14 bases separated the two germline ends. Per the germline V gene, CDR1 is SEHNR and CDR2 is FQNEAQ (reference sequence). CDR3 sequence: CASSLDRASLEAFF. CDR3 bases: TGTGCCAGCAGCTTAGACAGGGCAAGCCTCGAAGCTTTCTTT.